These 20 T cell receptor beta chains were all obtained from the same sample, sequenced in a study of blood T cell repertoires in COVID-19. The protocol was immunoSEQ multiplex PCR, while the TCRdb copy is restricted to in-frame clones and leaves out a portion. The sample comprises roughly 240,000 clones, approximately 85% of which are singletons, and around 9.8% rests with the top ten. Sequencing input: PBMCs or T cells enriched from blood (not recorded which). The source of these receptors is a woman aged 50 to 60 with acute COVID-19.

The DNA of the CDR3 is TGTGCCAGCAGCGGGTGGGGGCGTAACTATGGCTACACCTTC. It yields the protein CASSGWGRNYGYTF. The V and J genes are TRBV9 and TRBJ1-2; a possible D gene is TRBD1 (6 bases). Trimming removed 3 bases from V and 1 base from J, with 10 bases in between. Germline V gene data show CDR1 as SGDLS and CDR2 as YYNGEE. The CDR3 runs 14 residues.

This chain connects TRBV6-2 or TRBV6-3 to TRBJ1-1; possibly TRBD1 for D (5 bases). CDR3 size: 15 residues. With 0 bases removed from V and 3 bases from J, the gap between germline ends came to 11 bases. CDR1 is MNHEY and CDR2 is SVGEGT in the germline V gene. In nucleotides, the CDR3 is TGTGCCAGCAGTTACTCGACAGTGGGTTACACTGAAGCTTTCTTT. This encodes CASSYSTVGYTEAFF.

The genes are TRBV5-1 and TRBJ2-1, with TRBD1 as a possible D gene (8 bases). V was cut by 4 bases and J by 8 bases, with 16 bases left in between. The CDR3 contains 14 residues. Germline V gene lookup returns CDR1 SGHRS and CDR2 YFSETQ. The CDR3 nucleotides are TGCGCCAGCAGCCCCAACAGGGGGGGATATGAGCAGTTCTTC. It codes for CASSPNRGGYEQFF.

The rearrangement joins TRBV7-8 to TRBJ1-4; 10 bases agree with TRBD1. The CDR3 runs to 13 residues. Germline V gene lookup returns CDR1 SGHVS and CDR2 FQNEAQ. V shed 6 bases and J 5 bases; nucleotides not matched to a gene: 0. The CDR3 DNA follows: TGTGCCAGCAGGACAGGGGGCAATGAAAAACTGTTTTTT. Its translation is CASRTGGNEKLFF.

The V and J genes are TRBV30 and TRBJ1-2, with TRBD1 matching 8 bases. The CDR3 is 14 residues long. V dropped 0 bases and J dropped 5; count of bases not matched to a gene: 5. CDR1 is GTSNPN and CDR2 is SVGIG in the germline V gene (reference sequence). This CDR3 is CAWSVRDRLYGYTF. The CDR3 DNA sequence: TGTGCCTGGAGTGTACGGGACAGGCTTTATGGCTACACCTTC.

V gene TRBV19 combines with J gene TRBJ2-7, with TRBD1 matching over 8 bases. Germline loops: CDR1 LNHDA, CDR2 SQIVND (reference sequence). The CDR3 covers 13 residues. J gave up 6 bases and V 4 bases, and 5 bases lay outside the gene matches. The CDR3 here is CASSSLTGAEQYF. The CDR3 DNA sequence: TGTGCCAGTAGTAGCTTGACAGGGGCCGAGCAGTACTTC.

V usage is TRBV5-1 and J usage is TRBJ1-3; 7 bases match TRBD1. The germline CDR1 and CDR2 sequences are SGHRS and YFSETQ. V trimming: 4 bases; J trimming: 5 bases; junction bases outside the gene matches: 3. The CDR3 is 13 residues long. The CDR3 DNA is TGCGCCAGCAGCCGGGACAGCCGAAACACCATATATTTT. Amino acids: CASSRDSRNTIYF.

J is TRBJ2-1 and V is TRBV5-4; D perhaps matches TRBD1 (6 bases). V lost 0 bases to trimming and J lost 0 bases, with 7 bases between them. The V gene's germline CDR1 is SGHNT and CDR2 YYREEE (reference sequence). The CDR3 totals 15 residues. The CDR3, as DNA: TGTGCCAGCAGCTTGGTAGGGGGCTCCTACAATGAGCAGTTCTTC. Translating it yields CASSLVGGSYNEQFF. The entire variable domain, with the rest obtained from reference TRBV5-4 and TRBJ2-1, is as follows: ETGVTQSPTHLIKTRGQQVTLRCSSQSGHNTVSWYQQALGQGPQFIFQYYREEENGRGNFPPRFSGLQFPNYSSELNVNALELDDSALYLCASSLVGGSYNEQFFGPGTRLTVL.

The chain joins TRBV6-5 to TRBJ1-4, with D possibly matching TRBD1 (5 bases). V was shortened by 2 bases and J by 4 bases, with 11 bases between the two germline ends. Germline CDR1 reads MNHEY; CDR2 reads SVGAGI. The CDR3 sequence is 15 residues long. In nucleotides, the CDR3 is TGTGCCAGCAGTTACGGGGGGGTCAGTAATGAAAAACTGTTTTTT. This sequence encodes CASSYGGVSNEKLFF.

The rearrangement links TRBV6-5 to TRBJ1-1, with a weak D call TRBD1 (5 bases). Trimming took off 2 bases at V and 8 bases at J, with 6 bases between the two ends. The CDR3 is 11 amino acids. Germline V gives CDR1 MNHEY, CDR2 SVGAGI. CDR3 DNA: TGTGCCAGCAGTTACAGGGGCGAAGCTTTCTTT. Its protein is CASSYRGEAFF.

The chain uses TRBV5-1 and TRBJ1-1; D is uncertain. Trimming took 4 bases from V and 0 from J, leaving 13 bases between them. The germline V gene has CDR1 SGHRS and CDR2 YFSETQ. This CDR3 spans 15 amino acids. The CDR3 bases are TGCGCCAGCAGCCCAACGGAGGGCGTGAACACTGAAGCTTTCTTT. This codes for CASSPTEGVNTEAFF.

This clone has only one observation. V and J are TRBV2 and TRBJ1-1; 10 bases fit TRBD1. There are 12 residues in the CDR3. In germline, CDR1 is SNHLY, CDR2 FYNNEI. After removal of 6 bases from V and 11 bases from J, the junction contained 6 bases not matched to a gene. The CDR3 sequence: CASRGTGDVAFF. The CDR3 coding sequence is TGTGCCAGCAGGGGGACAGGGGATGTGGCTTTCTTT.

This chain connects TRBV20-1 to TRBJ2-2; TRBD1 matches 12 bases. This CDR3 region has 16 residues. V shed 3 bases, J shed 5 bases, and the junction held 7 bases outside the gene matches. Germline V gene sequence: CDR1 DFQATT, CDR2 SNEGSKA (reference sequence). The CDR3: CSASGGTGGGTGELFF. CDR3 coding DNA: TGCAGTGCTAGTGGAGGGACAGGGGGCGGGACCGGGGAGCTGTTTTTT.

The chain carries TRBV18 and TRBJ1-1, with D possibly matching TRBD1 (5 bases). Germline CDR1 reads KGHSH; CDR2 reads LQKENI. V shed 4 bases and J shed 5 bases, with 8 bases lying between them. The CDR3 extends over 12 amino acids. CDR3 amino acids: CASSQGRTEAFF. As DNA, the CDR3 is TGTGCCAGCTCACAGGGGCGGACTGAAGCTTTCTTT.

The J gene is TRBJ1-4, the V gene TRBV7-8; a possible D gene is TRBD1 (6 bases). V shed 3 bases and J shed 7 bases, with 6 bases lying between them. Germline values: CDR1 SGHVS, CDR2 FQNEAQ. This CDR3 contains 12 residues. The CDR3 DNA reads TGTGCCAGCAGCTTGACAGGTGAAAAACTGTTTTTT. Protein sequence: CASSLTGEKLFF.

V and J are TRBV6-2 or TRBV6-3 and TRBJ1-1; D is undetermined. The germline CDR1 and CDR2 sequences are MNHEY and SVGEGT. With 5 bases removed from V and 6 bases from J, the gap between germline ends came to 19 bases. The CDR3 covers 15 residues. CDR3 loop: CASSPNALTHAEAFF. In nucleotides, the CDR3 is TGTGCCAGCAGTCCCAATGCCCTAACCCACGCTGAAGCTTTCTTT.

Concerning this clone: The identical CDR3 is also encoded by other nucleotide sequences in the sample. The rearrangement uses TRBV7-8 and TRBJ2-7; TRBD1 agrees at 7 bases. Germline CDR1 SGHVS, CDR2 FQNEAQ. The CDR3 is 12 residues long. With 5 bases clipped from V and 4 bases from J, the junction kept 2 bases outside the gene matches. The CDR3: CASSPGGYEQYF. CDR3 nucleotide sequence: TGTGCCAGCAGCCCAGGGGGATACGAGCAGTACTTC.

This chain links TRBV19 with TRBJ1-2; TRBD1 aligns across 9 bases. The CDR3 covers 17 residues. In germline, CDR1 is LNHDA, CDR2 SQIVND (reference sequence). V shed 1 base and J 1 base; nucleotides not matched to a gene: 7. This CDR3 is CASSIVGQGFGNYGYTF. CDR3 DNA: TGTGCCAGTAGTATAGTGGGACAGGGATTCGGTAACTATGGCTACACCTTC.

This clone was detected only once. The V call is TRBV19, the J call TRBJ2-1; TRBD1 matches at 10 bases. Germline values: CDR1 LNHDA, CDR2 SQIVND (reference sequence). This CDR3 region has 15 residues. With V trimmed by 5 bases and J by 10 bases, 11 bases remained unmatched. CDR3 sequence (DNA): TGTGCCAGTAGTGTCCGACAGGGGGCGCTTTACGAGCAGTTCTTC. It yields the protein CASSVRQGALYEQFF.

The V gene is TRBV5-6, the J gene TRBJ2-5; TRBD2 matches at 14 bases. This CDR3 is built from 18 residues. V was clipped by 2 bases and J by 5 bases; unmatched bases: 11. Germline V gives CDR1 SGHDT, CDR2 YYEEEE. The CDR3 spells CASSFPLGTSGGAETQYF. CDR3 nucleotides: TGTGCCAGCAGCTTCCCACTGGGGACTAGCGGGGGAGCGGAGACCCAGTACTTC.